Below, 19 T cell receptor beta chains from the same sample are listed, as sequenced in a study of early stage breast cancer tumors. Data came from immunoSEQ multiplex PCR; TCRdb stores just in-frame clones and leaves some out. The sample shows over 40,000 clones, approximately 78% of them seen only once. Sequencing was carried out using blood. These TCRs come from a person aged 40-50 years with breast cancer.

V gene TRBV5-1 combines with J gene TRBJ2-3, with 9 nucleotides matching TRBD1. Germline CDR1 and CDR2: SGHRS and YFSETQ. J was trimmed by 5 bases and V by 3 bases; bases with no gene match: 7. This CDR3 region has 15 residues. CDR3 nucleotides: TGCGCCAGCAGCTCGGACAGGGGTCCAGGAGATACGCAGTATTTT. Translated, it gives CASSSDRGPGDTQYF.

The genes are TRBV14 and TRBJ2-4; maybe TRBD1 (6 bases). The germline CDR1 and CDR2 sequences are SGHDN and FVKESK. Trimming removed 3 bases from V and 3 bases from J, with 15 bases in between. CDR3 length: 16 amino acids. The CDR3 region has the DNA TGTGCCAGCAGCCAGGCTACAGGGTCGGGCAAAAACATTCAGTACTTC. Translating it yields CASSQATGSGKNIQYF.

This chain links TRBV15 with TRBJ2-7; 11 bases fit TRBD1. This CDR3 contains 14 residues. V was pared by 4 bases and J by 5 bases, with 4 bases of the junction left unmatched. Germline CDR1 LNHNV, CDR2 YYDKDF (reference sequence). The CDR3 DNA is TGTGCCACCAGCACCGGACAGGGGGCTGACGAGCAGTACTTC. Its translation: CATSTGQGADEQYF. The variable domain in full, completed from reference TRBV15 and TRBJ2-7, reads DAMVIQNPRYQVTQFGKPVTLSCSQTLNHNVMYWYQQKSSQAPKLLFHYYDKDFNNEADTPDNFQSRRPNTSFCFLDIRSPGLGDTAMYLCATSTGQGADEQYFGPGTRLTVT.

V gene TRBV10-2 combines with J gene TRBJ2-1; 13 nucleotides align to TRBD2. CDR1 and CDR2 (germline): WSHSY, SAAADI. The CDR3 consists of 19 residues. The ends lost 6 bases at V and 3 bases at J; junction bases unmatched: 14. This CDR3 is CASRARLAGGVGGYNEQFF. The CDR3, as DNA: TGCGCCAGCAGGGCTAGACTAGCGGGAGGTGTCGGAGGCTACAATGAGCAGTTCTTC.

This chain joins TRBV5-5 and TRBJ2-1; the D is unclear. This CDR3 region has 18 residues. Trimming removed 4 bases at V and 2 bases at J, with 22 bases between. Germline CDR1 SGHKS, CDR2 YYEKEE (reference sequence). Here the CDR3 DNA reads TGTGCCAGCAGCCCATACACCGAACCCTACGTACCCTACAATGAGCAGTTCTTC. It specifies CASSPYTEPYVPYNEQFF. Variable domain in full (rest from reference TRBV5-5 and TRBJ2-1): DAGVTQSPTHLIKTRGQQVTLRCSPISGHKSVSWYQQVLGQGPQFIFQYYEKEERGRGNFPDRFSARQFPNYSSELNVNALLLGDSALYLCASSPYTEPYVPYNEQFFGPGTRLTVL.

The chain has TRBV6-1 and TRBJ2-7, with D possibly being TRBD1 (5 bases). V dropped 5 bases and J dropped 3 bases, with 14 bases sitting between them. Germline CDR1 MNHNS, CDR2 SASEGT. The CDR3 runs 14 residues. CDR3 loop: CASSTQGTYYEQYF. The CDR3 DNA sequence: TGTGCCAGCAGTACCCAGGGCACTTACTACGAGCAGTACTTC.

The chain joins TRBV7-2 to TRBJ2-1, with 9 bases lining up with TRBD2. V was clipped by 3 bases and J by 15 bases; unmatched bases: 3. The CDR3 runs 11 residues. CDR1 and CDR2 from the germline V gene are SGHTA and FQGNSA. The CDR3 DNA sequence: TGTGCCAGCAGCTTGGGACTAGCTCCGTTCTTC. It yields the protein CASSLGLAPFF. Variable domain in full (rest from reference TRBV7-2 and TRBJ2-1): GAGVSQSPSNKVTEKGKDVELRCDPISGHTALYWYRQSLGQGLEFLIYFQGNSAPDKSGLPSDRFSAERTGGSVSTLTIQRTQQEDSAVYLCASSLGLAPFFGPGTRLTVL.

This clone was counted between two and nine times. The chain combines TRBV6-1 with TRBJ1-5, with no clear D. The CDR3 is 13 residues long. V was pared by 3 bases and J by 3 bases, with 6 bases between. Germline assignment: CDR1 MNHNS and CDR2 SASEGT. The CDR3 protein is CASSDPNNQPQHF. The CDR3 coding sequence is TGTGCCAGCAGTGACCCTAACAATCAGCCCCAGCATTTT.

The chain has TRBV7-2 and TRBJ2-7; D call uncertain. Per the germline V gene, CDR1 is SGHTA and CDR2 is FQGNSA. The V end was cut by 2 bases, the J end by 7 bases, with 9 bases between. The CDR3 has 12 amino acids. The CDR3 DNA reads as TGTGCCAGCAGCTTATTAGGCGCAGAGCAGTACTTC. Translating it yields CASSLLGAEQYF.

This clone was recorded a few times. V and J are TRBV28 and TRBJ1-1; a possible D gene is TRBD1 (6 bases). Germline CDR1 is MDHEN and CDR2 is SYDVKM. The CDR3 runs 14 residues. The germline V and J ends were trimmed by 2 bases and 4 bases, with 11 bases remaining between them. CDR3 sequence reads: CASSLGGRGTEAFF. CDR3 in DNA: TGTGCCAGCAGTTTAGGGGGCCGTGGCACTGAAGCTTTCTTT.

The chain employs TRBV27 and TRBJ1-1, with a possible D match to TRBD1 (6 bases). From germline, CDR1 is MNHEY and CDR2 SMNVEV (reference sequence). The V end was cut by 5 bases, the J end by 4 bases, with 20 bases between. The CDR3 spans 16 residues. CDR3 in DNA: TGTGCCAGCAGTCCGCGAACAGGGTTCATAGTCACTGAAGCTTTCTTT. It codes for CASSPRTGFIVTEAFF.

The V gene is TRBV5-1, the J gene TRBJ2-5; TRBD2 might be the D (5 bases). This CDR3 is built from 15 residues. Trimming removed 0 bases at V and 4 bases at J, with 13 bases between. Germline values: CDR1 SGHRS, CDR2 YFSETQ. The CDR3 loop is CASSLGAPGSETQYF. The CDR3 DNA reads as TGCGCCAGCAGCTTGGGAGCCCCGGGGTCAGAGACCCAGTACTTC.

The chain carries TRBV5-4 and TRBJ2-7; D not resolved. CDR3 length: 13 amino acids. V was cut by 4 bases and J by 3 bases, with 11 bases left in between. Per germline, CDR1 SGHNT and CDR2 YYREEE (reference sequence). CDR3 sequence reads: CASSQPPLYEQYF. The CDR3 DNA follows: TGTGCCAGCAGCCAGCCTCCCCTCTACGAGCAGTACTTC.

This rearrangement joins TRBV15 to TRBJ2-5, with no clear D. The CDR3 covers 13 residues. Trimming shortened V by 2 bases and J by 9 bases, and 13 bases separated the two germline ends. Germline V gene data show CDR1 as LNHNV and CDR2 as YYDKDF (reference sequence). For the CDR3, the DNA is TGTGCCACCAGCAGACTGAACACCTCCCCCCAGTACTTC. Protein: CATSRLNTSPQYF.

The CDR3 DNA reads TGTGCCAGCAGCCACTTCAGGGAAGAGACCCAGTACTTC. Protein sequence: CASSHFREETQYF. This rearrangement joins TRBV6-5 to TRBJ2-5, with D perhaps matching TRBD1 (5 bases). CDR3 length: 13 residues. The V end lost 6 bases, the J end lost 3 bases, and 11 bases lay between the germline ends. Germline assignment: CDR1 MNHEY and CDR2 SVGAGI.

This clone occurred once. The CDR3 is CASRQYSGELYEQYF. CDR3 coding DNA: TGTGCCAGCAGACAATATAGCGGGGAGCTCTACGAGCAGTACTTC. This rearrangement joins TRBV27 to TRBJ2-7, with 8 bases matching TRBD2. The germline gives CDR1 MNHEY, CDR2 SMNVEV (reference sequence). The CDR3 has 15 residues. The V and J ends lost 6 bases and 3 bases, in that order; junction bases with no gene match: 10.

The DNA for the CDR3 is TGTGCCTGGGGAAGAGGGATTGACTATGGCTACACCTTC. This gives the protein CAWGRGIDYGYTF. The chain uses TRBV30 and TRBJ1-2; D is unclear. CDR1 and CDR2 (germline): GTSNPN, SVGIG (reference sequence). V was pared by 5 bases and J by 3 bases, with 13 bases between. The CDR3 spans 13 residues.

The rearrangement joins TRBV12-5 to TRBJ1-1, with D uncertain. Germline CDR1 LGHNT, CDR2 FRNRAP. This CDR3 is built from 14 residues. V lost 6 bases to trimming and J lost 5 bases, with 16 bases between them. Here the CDR3 DNA reads TGTGCTAGTGGCCGCGATTATAGTGGGACTGAAGCTTTCTTT. Amino acid sequence: CASGRDYSGTEAFF.

This chain connects TRBV2 to TRBJ1-5; no clear D gene. CDR1 and CDR2 (germline): SNHLY, FYNNEI. This CDR3 is built from 17 residues. V gave up 0 bases and J gave up 0 bases, with 12 bases separating them. As DNA, the CDR3 is TGTGCCAGCAGTGAAGCCGGCTTCTTATTTAGCAATCAGCCCCAGCATTTT. This translates into CASSEAGFLFSNQPQHF.